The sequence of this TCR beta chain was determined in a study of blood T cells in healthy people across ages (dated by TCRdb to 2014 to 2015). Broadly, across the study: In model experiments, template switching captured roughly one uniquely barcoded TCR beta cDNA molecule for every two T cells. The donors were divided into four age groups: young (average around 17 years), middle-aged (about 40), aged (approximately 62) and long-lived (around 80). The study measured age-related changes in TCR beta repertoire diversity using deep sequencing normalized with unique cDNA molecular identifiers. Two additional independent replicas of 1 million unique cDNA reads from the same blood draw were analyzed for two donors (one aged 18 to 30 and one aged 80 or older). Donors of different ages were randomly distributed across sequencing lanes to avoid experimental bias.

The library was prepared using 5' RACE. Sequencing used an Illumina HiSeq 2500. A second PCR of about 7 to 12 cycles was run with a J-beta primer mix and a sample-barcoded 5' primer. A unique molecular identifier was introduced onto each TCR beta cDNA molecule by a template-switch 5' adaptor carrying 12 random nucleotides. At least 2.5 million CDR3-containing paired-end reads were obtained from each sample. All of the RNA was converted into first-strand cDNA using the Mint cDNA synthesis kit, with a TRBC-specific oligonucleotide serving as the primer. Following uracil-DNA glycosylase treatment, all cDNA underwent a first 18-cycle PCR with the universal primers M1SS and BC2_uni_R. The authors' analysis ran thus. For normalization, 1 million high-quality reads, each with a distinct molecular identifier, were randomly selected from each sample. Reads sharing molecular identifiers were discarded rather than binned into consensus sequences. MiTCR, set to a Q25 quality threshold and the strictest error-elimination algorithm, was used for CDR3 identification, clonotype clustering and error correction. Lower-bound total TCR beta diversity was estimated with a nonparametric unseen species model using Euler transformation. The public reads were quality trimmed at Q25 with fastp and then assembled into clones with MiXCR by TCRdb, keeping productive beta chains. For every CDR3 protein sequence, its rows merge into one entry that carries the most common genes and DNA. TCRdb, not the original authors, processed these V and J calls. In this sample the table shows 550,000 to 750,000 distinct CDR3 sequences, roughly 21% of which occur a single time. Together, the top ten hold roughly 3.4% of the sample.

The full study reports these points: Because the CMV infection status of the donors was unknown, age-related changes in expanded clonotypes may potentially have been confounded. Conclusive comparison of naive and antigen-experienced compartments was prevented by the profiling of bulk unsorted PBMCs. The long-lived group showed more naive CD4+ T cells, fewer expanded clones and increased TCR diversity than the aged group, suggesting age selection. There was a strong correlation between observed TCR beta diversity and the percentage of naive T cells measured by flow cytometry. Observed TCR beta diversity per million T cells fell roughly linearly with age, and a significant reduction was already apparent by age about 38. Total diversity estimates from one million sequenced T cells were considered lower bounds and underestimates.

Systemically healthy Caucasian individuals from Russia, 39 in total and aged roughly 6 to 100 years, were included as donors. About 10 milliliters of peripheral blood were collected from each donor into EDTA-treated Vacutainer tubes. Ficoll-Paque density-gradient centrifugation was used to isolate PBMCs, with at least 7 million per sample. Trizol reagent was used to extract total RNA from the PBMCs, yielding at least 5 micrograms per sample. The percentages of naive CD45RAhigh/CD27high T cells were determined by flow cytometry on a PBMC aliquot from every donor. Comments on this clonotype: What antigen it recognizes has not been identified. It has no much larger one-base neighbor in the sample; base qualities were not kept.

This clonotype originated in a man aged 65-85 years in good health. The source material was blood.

The CDR3 protein sequence reads: CASSQDLGQVNTEAFF. In nucleotides, the sequence is TGCGCCAGCAGCCAAGATCTTGGACAGGTAAACACTGAAGCTTTCTTT. The rearrangement joined TRBV4-3 to TRBJ1-1; the central 7 bases match TRBD1. Reading from cysteine to phenylalanine, the CDR3 counts 16 amino acids. Only the CDR3 portion is preserved as DNA: 48 bases, with reading frame beginning at the first base. For CDR1 and CDR2, the germline V gene lists LGHNA and YSLEER. V loses 0 bases at its end and J loses 2 bases; junction bases beyond the gene matches: 6.